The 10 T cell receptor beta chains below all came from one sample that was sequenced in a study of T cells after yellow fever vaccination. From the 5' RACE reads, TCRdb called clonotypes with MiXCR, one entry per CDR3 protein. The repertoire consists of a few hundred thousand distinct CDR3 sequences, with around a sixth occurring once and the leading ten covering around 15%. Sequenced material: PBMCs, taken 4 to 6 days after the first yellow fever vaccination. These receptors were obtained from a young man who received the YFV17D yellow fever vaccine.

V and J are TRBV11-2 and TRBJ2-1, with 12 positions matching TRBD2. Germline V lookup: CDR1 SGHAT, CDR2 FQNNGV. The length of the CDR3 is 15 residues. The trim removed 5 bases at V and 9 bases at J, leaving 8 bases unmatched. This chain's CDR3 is CASSPSGGAVSEQFF. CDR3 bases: TGTGCCAGCAGCCCTAGCGGGGGGGCGGTAAGTGAGCAGTTCTTC.

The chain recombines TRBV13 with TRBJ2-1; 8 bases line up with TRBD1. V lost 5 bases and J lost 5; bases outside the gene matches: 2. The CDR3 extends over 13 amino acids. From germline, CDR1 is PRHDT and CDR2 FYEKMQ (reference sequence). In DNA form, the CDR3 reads TGTGCCAGCAGCAGACAGGGGCACAATGAGCAGTTCTTC. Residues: CASSRQGHNEQFF.

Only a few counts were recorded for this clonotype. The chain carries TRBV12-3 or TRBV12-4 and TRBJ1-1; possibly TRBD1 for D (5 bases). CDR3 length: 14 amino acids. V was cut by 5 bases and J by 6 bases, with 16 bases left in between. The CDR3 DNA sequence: TGTGCCAGCAGTCTCACCGGGACGGAGGCTGAAGCTTTCTTT. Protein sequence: CASSLTGTEAEAFF.

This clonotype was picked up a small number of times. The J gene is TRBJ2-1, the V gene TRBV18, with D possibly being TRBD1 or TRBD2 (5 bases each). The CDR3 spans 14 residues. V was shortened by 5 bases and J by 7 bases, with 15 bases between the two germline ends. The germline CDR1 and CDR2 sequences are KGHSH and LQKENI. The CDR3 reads CASSVDTGGNEQFF. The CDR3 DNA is TGTGCCAGCTCAGTAGACACTGGGGGTAATGAGCAGTTCTTC.

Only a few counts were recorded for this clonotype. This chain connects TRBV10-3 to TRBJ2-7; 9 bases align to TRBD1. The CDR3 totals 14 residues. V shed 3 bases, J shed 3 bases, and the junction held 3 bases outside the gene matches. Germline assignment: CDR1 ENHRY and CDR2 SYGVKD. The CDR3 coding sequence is TGTGCCATCAGTGACCCGGGACAGGGCTACGAGCAGTACGTC. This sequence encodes CAISDPGQGYEQYV.

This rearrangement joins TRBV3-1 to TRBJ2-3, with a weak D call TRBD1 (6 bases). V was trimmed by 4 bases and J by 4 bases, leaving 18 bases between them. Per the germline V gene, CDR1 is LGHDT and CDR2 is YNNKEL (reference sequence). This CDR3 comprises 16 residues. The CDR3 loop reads CASSPFDAGAADTQYF. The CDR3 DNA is TGTGCCAGCAGCCCCTTCGATGCAGGGGCCGCAGATACGCAGTATTTT.

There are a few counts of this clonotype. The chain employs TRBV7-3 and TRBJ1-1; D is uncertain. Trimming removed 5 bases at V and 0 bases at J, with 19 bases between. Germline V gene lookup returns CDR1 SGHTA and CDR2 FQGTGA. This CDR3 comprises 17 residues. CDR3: CASSPVPAVDLNTEAFF. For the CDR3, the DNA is TGTGCCAGCAGCCCCGTGCCCGCGGTGGACCTGAACACTGAAGCTTTCTTT.

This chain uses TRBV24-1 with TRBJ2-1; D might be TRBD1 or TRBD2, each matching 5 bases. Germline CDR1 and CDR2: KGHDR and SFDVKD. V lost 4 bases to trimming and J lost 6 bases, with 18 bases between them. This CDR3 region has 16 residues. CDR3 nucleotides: TGTGCCACCAGTGACCCAACCGGGACCGGAGGCAATGAGCAGTTCTTC. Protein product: CATSDPTGTGGNEQFF.

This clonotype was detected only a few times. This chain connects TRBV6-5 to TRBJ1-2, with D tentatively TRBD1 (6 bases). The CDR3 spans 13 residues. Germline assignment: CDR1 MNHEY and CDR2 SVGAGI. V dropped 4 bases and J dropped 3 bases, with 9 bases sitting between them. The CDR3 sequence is CASSWGHYYGYTF. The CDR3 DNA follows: TGTGCCAGCAGTTGGGGACATTACTATGGCTACACCTTC.

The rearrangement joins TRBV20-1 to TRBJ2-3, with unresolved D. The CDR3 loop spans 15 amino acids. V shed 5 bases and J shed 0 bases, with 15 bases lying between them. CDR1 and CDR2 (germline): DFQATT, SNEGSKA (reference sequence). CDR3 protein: CSAAPPSVSTDTQYF. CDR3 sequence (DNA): TGCAGTGCTGCCCCCCCTAGTGTCAGCACAGATACGCAGTATTTT.